The 5 T cell receptor beta chains given below trace back to one sample, sequenced in a study of T cell responses to AZD1222 COVID-19 vaccine. TCRdb's copy holds only in-frame clones and misses some; the assay was immunoSEQ multiplex PCR. Of about 120,000 clones in the sample, 80% to 90% were seen once. Sample: peripheral blood, taken on day 0 of AZD1222 vaccination. These receptor sequences come from an adult in good health.

The chain carries TRBV6-1 and TRBJ1-1, with TRBD1 as a possible D gene (5 bases). The germline V gene has CDR1 MNHNS and CDR2 SASEGT. This CDR3 has 16 residues. Deletions cut 3 bases from V and 1 base from J, with 15 bases between. CDR3 nucleotide sequence: TGTGCCAGCAGTGACGGGAGCGGGGCCGGGAACACTGAAGCTTTCTTT. This gives the protein CASSDGSGAGNTEAFF.

This CDR3 reads CASSQSGQQETQYF. DNA of the CDR3: TGTGCCAGTAGTCAGTCCGGACAGCAAGAGACCCAGTACTTC. The chain is built from TRBV19 and TRBJ2-5, with D maybe TRBD1 (6 bases). The CDR3 is 14 amino acids. Germline values: CDR1 LNHDA, CDR2 SQIVND (reference sequence). V lost 5 bases and J 2 bases, leaving 12 bases between the germline ends.

The CDR3 DNA reads TGTGCCAGCAGTTTAACAGGGGAAAACCAGCCCCAGCATTTT. This gives the protein CASSLTGENQPQHF. This chain uses TRBV2 with TRBJ1-5, with TRBD1 matching over 7 bases. The CDR3 covers 14 residues. Trimming at V came to 5 bases and at J to 7 bases, leaving 8 bases not matched to a gene. Per the germline V gene, CDR1 is SNHLY and CDR2 is FYNNEI.

The chain employs TRBV28 and TRBJ2-1; D is ambiguous. Trimming took 1 base from V and 5 from J, leaving 9 bases between them. Germline CDR1 and CDR2: MDHEN and SYDVKM. CDR3 length: 14 residues. CDR3 sequence (DNA): TGTGCCAGCAGTTTATTAGGTCAGCACAATGAGCAGTTCTTC. This gives the protein CASSLLGQHNEQFF. The full variable domain, in which reference TRBV28 and TRBJ2-1 provide the parts outside the CDR3, is DVKVTQSSRYLVKRTGEKVFLECVQDMDHENMFWYRQDPGLGLRLIYFSYDVKMKEKGDIPEGYSVSREKKERFSLILESASTNQTSMYLCASSLLGQHNEQFFGPGTRLTVL.

The chain has TRBV2 and TRBJ2-1; a possible D gene is TRBD2 (5 bases). Germline V gene data show CDR1 as SNHLY and CDR2 as FYNNEI. The CDR3 loop spans 15 amino acids. V was shortened by 5 bases and J by 0 bases, with 11 bases between the two germline ends. CDR3 bases: TGTGCCAGCAGTCTAGCCTCTTCCTCCTACAATGAGCAGTTCTTC. Amino acid sequence: CASSLASSSYNEQFF.